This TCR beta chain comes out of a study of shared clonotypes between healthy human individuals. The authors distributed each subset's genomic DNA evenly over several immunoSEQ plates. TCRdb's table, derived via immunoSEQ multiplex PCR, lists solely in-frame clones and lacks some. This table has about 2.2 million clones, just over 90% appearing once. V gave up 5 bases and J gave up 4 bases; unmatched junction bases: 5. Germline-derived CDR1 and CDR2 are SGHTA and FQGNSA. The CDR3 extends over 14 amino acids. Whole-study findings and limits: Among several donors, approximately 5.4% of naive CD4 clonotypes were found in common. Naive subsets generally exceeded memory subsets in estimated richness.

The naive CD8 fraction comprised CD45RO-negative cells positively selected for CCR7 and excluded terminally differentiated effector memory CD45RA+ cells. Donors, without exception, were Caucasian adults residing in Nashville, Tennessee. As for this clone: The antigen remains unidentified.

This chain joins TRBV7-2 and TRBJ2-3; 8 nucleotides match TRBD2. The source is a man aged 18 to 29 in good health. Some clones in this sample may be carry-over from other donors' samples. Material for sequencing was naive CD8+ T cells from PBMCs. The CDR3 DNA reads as TGTGCCAGCAGCAGCGGGAGTCGCGCAGATACGCAGTATTTT. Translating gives CASSSGSRADTQYF.